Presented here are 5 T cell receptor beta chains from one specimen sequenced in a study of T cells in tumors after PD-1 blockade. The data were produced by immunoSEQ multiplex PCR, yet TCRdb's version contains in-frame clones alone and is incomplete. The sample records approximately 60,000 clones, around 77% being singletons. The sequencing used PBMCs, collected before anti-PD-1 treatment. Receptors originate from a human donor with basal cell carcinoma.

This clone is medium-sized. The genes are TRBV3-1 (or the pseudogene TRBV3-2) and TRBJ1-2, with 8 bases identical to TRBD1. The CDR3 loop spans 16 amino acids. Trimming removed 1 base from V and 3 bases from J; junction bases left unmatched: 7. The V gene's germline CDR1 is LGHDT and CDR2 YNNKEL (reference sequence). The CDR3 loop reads CASSQGPGQEHYGYTF. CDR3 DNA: TGTGCCAGCAGCCAAGGCCCGGGACAGGAACACTATGGCTACACCTTC.

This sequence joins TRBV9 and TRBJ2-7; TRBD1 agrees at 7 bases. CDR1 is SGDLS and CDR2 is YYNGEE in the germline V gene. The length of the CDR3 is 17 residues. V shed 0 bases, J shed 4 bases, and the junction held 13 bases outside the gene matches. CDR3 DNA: TGTGCCAGCAGCGTAGAGAGTGGGACAGCTCGAGGATACGAGCAGTACTTC. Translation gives CASSVESGTARGYEQYF. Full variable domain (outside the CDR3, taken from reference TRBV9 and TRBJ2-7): DSGVTQTPKHLITATGQRVTLRCSPRSGDLSVYWYQQSLDQGLQFLIQYYNGEERAKGNILERFSAQQFPDLHSELNLSSLELGDSALYFCASSVESGTARGYEQYFGPGTRLTVT.

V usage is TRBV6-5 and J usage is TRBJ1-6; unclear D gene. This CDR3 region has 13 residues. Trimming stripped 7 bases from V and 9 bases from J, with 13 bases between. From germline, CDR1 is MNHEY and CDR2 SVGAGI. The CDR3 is CASTTEPFSPLHF. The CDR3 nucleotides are TGTGCCAGCACAACAGAGCCGTTTTCACCCCTCCACTTT.

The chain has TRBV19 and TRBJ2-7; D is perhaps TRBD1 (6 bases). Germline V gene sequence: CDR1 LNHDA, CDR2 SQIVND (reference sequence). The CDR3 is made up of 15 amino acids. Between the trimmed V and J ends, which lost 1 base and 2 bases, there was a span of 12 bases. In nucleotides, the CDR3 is TGTGCCAGTAGTATAGTCCCGGGACAAACCTACGAGCAGTACTTC. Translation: CASSIVPGQTYEQYF.

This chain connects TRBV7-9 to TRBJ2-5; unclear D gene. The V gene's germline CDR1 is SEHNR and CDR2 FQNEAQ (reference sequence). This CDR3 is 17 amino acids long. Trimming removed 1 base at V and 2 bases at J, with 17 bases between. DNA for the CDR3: TGTGCCAGCAGCTTAGAAAGGGTACTGCCCCTTCAAGAGACCCAGTACTTC. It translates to CASSLERVLPLQETQYF. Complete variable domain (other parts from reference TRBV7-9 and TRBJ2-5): DTGVSQNPRHKITKRGQNVTFRCDPISEHNRLYWYRQTLGQGPEFLTYFQNEAQLEKSRLLSDRFSAERPKGSFSTLEIQRTEQGDSAMYLCASSLERVLPLQETQYFGPGTRLLVL.